This T cell receptor beta chain emerged from a study of Ad26.COV2.S vaccination and SARS-CoV-2 variants. Points from the study as a whole: Assessments of TCR breadth and depth may have underestimated the total T cell responses.

The table came from immunoSEQ multiplex PCR; TCRdb's copy has only in-frame clones and leaves some out. The sample contains 150,000 to 200,000 clones, 87% of which appear only once. The CDR3 runs 14 residues. Germline CDR1 SGHVS, CDR2 FQNEAQ. The germline V and J ends were trimmed by 5 bases and 5 bases, with 13 bases remaining between them. Comment on this clone: What it binds is unknown.

The rearrangement uses TRBV7-8 and TRBJ1-3; perhaps TRBD1 as D (6 bases). The material was peripheral blood, obtained after recovery from COVID-19. The TCR sequence derives from a human donor who had recovered from COVID-19. The CDR3 loop reads CASSTGQFRNTIYF. CDR3 coding DNA: TGTGCCAGCAGCACCGGACAGTTCCGAAACACCATATATTTT.